Listed here are 3 T cell receptor beta chains from one sample, sequenced in a study of blood T cell repertoires in COVID-19. The repertoire was sequenced with immunoSEQ multiplex PCR; TCRdb's copy has only in-frame clones and lacks some. The table shows roughly 90,000 clones, with over 80% occurring only once. The sample was peripheral blood. The source is an elderly woman with active or convalescent COVID-19.

The V and J genes are TRBV10-3 and TRBJ2-7; TRBD1 matches 8 bases. Looked up from germline, CDR1 is ENHRY and CDR2 is SYGVKD. The CDR3 has 15 amino acids. The J segment lost 5 bases and the V segment lost 7 bases, leaving 13 bases of the junction unmatched. CDR3 nucleotide sequence: TGTGCCATCAAGGGCGGGACAGGCCCCCGGGACGAGCAGTACTTC. Protein: CAIKGGTGPRDEQYF.

The chain carries TRBV24-1 and TRBJ2-3; 8 bases line up with TRBD1. CDR1 and CDR2 (germline): KGHDR, SFDVKD. V lost 4 bases to trimming and J lost 2 bases; unmatched junction nucleotides: 10. CDR3 length: 17 residues. CDR3 in amino acids: CATSDRGTGYFTDTQYF. The CDR3 nucleotides read TGTGCCACCAGTGACCGTGGGACAGGCTATTTCACAGATACGCAGTATTTT.

The chain combines TRBV12-3 or TRBV12-4 with TRBJ1-2, with unresolved D. CDR3 length equals 11 residues. The ends were cut back, 1 base at V and 10 bases at J, with 7 bases in the middle. The CDR3 spells CASSLELDYTF. The CDR3 bases are TGTGCCAGCAGTTTAGAGCTTGACTACACCTTC.